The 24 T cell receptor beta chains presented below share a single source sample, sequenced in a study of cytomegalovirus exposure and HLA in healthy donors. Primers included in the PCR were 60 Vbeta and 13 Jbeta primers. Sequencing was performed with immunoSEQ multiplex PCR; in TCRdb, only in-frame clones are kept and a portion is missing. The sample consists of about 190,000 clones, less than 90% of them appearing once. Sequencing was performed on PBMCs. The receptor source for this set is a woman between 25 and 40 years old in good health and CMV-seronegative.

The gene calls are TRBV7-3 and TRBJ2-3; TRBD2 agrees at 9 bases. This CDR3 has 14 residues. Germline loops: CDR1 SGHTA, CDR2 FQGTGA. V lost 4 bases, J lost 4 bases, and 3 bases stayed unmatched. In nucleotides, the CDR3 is TGTGCCAGCAGCTCAGCGGGGGGCTCAGATACGCAGTATTTT. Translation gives CASSSAGGSDTQYF. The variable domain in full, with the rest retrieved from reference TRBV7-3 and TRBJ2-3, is GAGVSQTPSNKVTEKGKYVELRCDPISGHTALYWYRQSLGQGPEFLIYFQGTGAADDSGLPNDRFFAVRPEGSVSTLKIQRTERGDSAVYLCASSSAGGSDTQYFGPGTRLTVL.

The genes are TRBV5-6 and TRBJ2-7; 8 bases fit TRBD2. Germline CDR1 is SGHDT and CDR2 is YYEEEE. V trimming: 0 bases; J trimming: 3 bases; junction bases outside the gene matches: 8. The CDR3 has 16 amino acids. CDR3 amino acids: CASSLELAGPLYEQYF. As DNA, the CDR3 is TGTGCCAGCAGCTTGGAGTTAGCGGGACCACTCTACGAGCAGTACTTC.

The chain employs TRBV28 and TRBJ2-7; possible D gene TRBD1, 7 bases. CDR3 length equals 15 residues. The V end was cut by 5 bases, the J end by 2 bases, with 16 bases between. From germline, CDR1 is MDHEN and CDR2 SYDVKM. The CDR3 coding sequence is TGTGCCAGCAGTATTACGACAGGGAGGCCCTACGAGCAGTACTTC. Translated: CASSITTGRPYEQYF.

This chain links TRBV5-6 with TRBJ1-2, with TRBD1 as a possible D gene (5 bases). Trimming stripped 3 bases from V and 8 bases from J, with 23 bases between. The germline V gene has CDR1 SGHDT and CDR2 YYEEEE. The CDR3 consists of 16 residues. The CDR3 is CASSSIRAGPLGGYTF. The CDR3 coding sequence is TGTGCCAGCAGCTCGATTCGGGCAGGGCCCCTAGGAGGCTACACCTTC.

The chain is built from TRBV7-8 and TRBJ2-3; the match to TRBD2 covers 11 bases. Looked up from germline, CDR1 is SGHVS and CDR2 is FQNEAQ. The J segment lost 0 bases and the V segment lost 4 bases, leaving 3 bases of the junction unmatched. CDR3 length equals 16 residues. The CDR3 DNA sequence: TGTGCCAGCAGCTCCTTAGCGGGGGGGAGCACAGATACGCAGTATTTT. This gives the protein CASSSLAGGSTDTQYF.

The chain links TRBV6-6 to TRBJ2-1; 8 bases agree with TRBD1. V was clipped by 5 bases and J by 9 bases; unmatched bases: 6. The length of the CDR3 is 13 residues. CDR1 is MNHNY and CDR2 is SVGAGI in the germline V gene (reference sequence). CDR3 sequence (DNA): TGTGCCAGCAGTGCTCCCGGGACAGGTGAGCAGTTCTTC. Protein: CASSAPGTGEQFF.

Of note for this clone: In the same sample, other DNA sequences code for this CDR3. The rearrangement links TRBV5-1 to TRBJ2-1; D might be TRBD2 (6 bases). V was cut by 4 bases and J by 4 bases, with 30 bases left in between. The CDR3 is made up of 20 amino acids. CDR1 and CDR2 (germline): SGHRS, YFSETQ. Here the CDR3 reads CASSPAASESLRARYNEQFF. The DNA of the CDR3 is TGCGCCAGCAGCCCCGCGGCTAGCGAGTCTTTACGGGCCCGATACAATGAGCAGTTCTTC.

The CDR3 spells CASSSDSHSTDTQYF. DNA of the CDR3: TGTGCCAGCAGCTCGGACAGTCATTCCACAGATACGCAGTATTTT. V is TRBV5-4 and J is TRBJ2-3, with D maybe TRBD1 (6 bases). Looked up from germline, CDR1 is SGHNT and CDR2 is YYREEE (reference sequence). V shed 3 bases and J shed 2 bases, with 13 bases lying between them. This CDR3 has 15 residues.

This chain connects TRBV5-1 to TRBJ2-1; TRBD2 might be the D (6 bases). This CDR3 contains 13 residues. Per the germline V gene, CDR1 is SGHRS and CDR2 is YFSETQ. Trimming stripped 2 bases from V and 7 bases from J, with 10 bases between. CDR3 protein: CASSFREDNEQFF. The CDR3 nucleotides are TGCGCCAGCAGCTTCAGGGAGGATAATGAGCAGTTCTTC.

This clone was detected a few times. CDR3 in DNA: TGTGCCAGCAGCCGACTAGGATCCACCGGGGAGCTGTTTTTT. Its translation is CASSRLGSTGELFF. This chain uses TRBV7-3 with TRBJ2-2, with D maybe TRBD2 (6 bases). V lost 5 bases and J 4 bases, leaving 11 bases between the germline ends. This CDR3 spans 14 amino acids. Germline CDR1 is SGHTA and CDR2 is FQGTGA. Full variable domain (remainder filled in from reference TRBV7-3 and TRBJ2-2): GAGVSQTPSNKVTEKGKYVELRCDPISGHTALYWYRQSLGQGPEFLIYFQGTGAADDSGLPNDRFFAVRPEGSVSTLKIQRTERGDSAVYLCASSRLGSTGELFFGEGSRLTVL.

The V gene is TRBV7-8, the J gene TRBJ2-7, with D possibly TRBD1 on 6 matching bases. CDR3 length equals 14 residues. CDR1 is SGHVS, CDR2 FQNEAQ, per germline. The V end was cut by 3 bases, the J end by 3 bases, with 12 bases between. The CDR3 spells CASSLETGRYEQYF. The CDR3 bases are TGTGCCAGCAGCTTGGAGACAGGTCGCTACGAGCAGTACTTC.

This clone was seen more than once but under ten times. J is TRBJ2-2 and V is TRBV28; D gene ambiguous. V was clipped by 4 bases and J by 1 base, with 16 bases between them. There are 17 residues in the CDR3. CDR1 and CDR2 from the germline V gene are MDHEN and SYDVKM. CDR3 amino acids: CASSYSMAGQNTGELFF. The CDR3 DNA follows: TGTGCCAGCAGTTACTCAATGGCAGGCCAGAACACCGGGGAGCTGTTTTTT. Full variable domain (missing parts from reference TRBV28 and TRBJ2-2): DVKVTQSSRYLVKRTGEKVFLECVQDMDHENMFWYRQDPGLGLRLIYFSYDVKMKEKGDIPEGYSVSREKKERFSLILESASTNQTSMYLCASSYSMAGQNTGELFFGEGSRLTVL.

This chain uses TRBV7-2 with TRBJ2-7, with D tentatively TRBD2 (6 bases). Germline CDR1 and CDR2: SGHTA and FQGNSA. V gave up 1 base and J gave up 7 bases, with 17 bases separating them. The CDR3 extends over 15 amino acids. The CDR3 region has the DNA TGTGCCAGCAGCTTAGGTGGCGGGGCCTTGGGAGAGCAGTACTTC. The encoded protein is CASSLGGGALGEQYF.

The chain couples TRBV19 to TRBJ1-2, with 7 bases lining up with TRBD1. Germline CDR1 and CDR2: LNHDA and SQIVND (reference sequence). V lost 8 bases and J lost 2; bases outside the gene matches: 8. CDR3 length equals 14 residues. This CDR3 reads CASQEGTENYGYTF. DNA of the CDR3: TGTGCCAGTCAAGAGGGGACAGAGAACTATGGCTACACCTTC.

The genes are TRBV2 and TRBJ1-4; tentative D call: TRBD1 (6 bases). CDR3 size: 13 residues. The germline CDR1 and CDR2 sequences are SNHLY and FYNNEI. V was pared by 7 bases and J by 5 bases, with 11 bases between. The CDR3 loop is CASMDSENEKLFF. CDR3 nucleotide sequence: TGTGCCAGCATGGACAGTGAAAATGAAAAACTGTTTTTT.

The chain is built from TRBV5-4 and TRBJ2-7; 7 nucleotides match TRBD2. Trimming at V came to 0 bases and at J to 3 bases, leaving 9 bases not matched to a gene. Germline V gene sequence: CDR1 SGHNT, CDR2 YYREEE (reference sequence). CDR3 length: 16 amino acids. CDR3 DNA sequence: TGTGCCAGCAGCTTGGGAGGACTAGGGGCGATCTACGAGCAGTACTTC. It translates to CASSLGGLGAIYEQYF.

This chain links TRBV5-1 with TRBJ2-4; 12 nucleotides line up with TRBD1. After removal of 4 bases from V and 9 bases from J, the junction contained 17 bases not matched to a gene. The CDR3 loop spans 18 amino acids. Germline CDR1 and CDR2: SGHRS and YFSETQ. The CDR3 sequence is CASSPTGTGGPRAGIQYF. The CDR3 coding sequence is TGCGCCAGCAGCCCCACCGGGACAGGGGGCCCCAGGGCGGGCATTCAGTACTTC.

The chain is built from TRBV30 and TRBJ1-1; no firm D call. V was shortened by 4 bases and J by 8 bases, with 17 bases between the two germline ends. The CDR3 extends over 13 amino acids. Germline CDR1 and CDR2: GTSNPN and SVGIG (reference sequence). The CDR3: CAWTYRRSHEAFF. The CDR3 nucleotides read TGTGCCTGGACCTATCGACGGAGCCACGAAGCTTTCTTT.

The CDR3 loop reads CSATFLYEQYF. In nucleotides, the CDR3 is TGCAGTGCTACCTTCCTATACGAGCAGTACTTC. The chain joins TRBV20-1 to TRBJ2-7; D gene unclear. The V gene lost 4 bases and the J gene lost 4 bases, with 8 bases spanning the gap. CDR3 length equals 11 residues. Germline V gives CDR1 DFQATT, CDR2 SNEGSKA (reference sequence).

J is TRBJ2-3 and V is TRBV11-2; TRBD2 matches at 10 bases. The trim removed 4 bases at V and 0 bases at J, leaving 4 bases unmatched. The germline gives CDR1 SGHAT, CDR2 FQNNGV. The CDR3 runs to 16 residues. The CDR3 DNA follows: TGTGCCAGCAGCTCGCTGACTAGCGGGAGCACAGATACGCAGTATTTT. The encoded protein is CASSSLTSGSTDTQYF.

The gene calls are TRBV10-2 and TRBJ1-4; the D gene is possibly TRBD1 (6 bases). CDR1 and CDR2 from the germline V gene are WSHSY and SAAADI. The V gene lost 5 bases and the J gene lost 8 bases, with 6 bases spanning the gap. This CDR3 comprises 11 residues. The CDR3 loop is CASSTGEKLFF. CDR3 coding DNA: TGCGCCAGCAGTACAGGGGAAAAACTGTTTTTT.

The CDR3 DNA reads as TGTGCCAGTAGTCCCCCTAGCGGGGCCGTCGAGCAGTACTTC. Residues: CASSPPSGAVEQYF. The chain combines TRBV19 with TRBJ2-7; TRBD2 matches at 9 bases. The CDR3 is made up of 14 amino acids. Unmatched junction bases numbered 8, after V lost 5 bases and J lost 6 bases. Germline CDR1 LNHDA, CDR2 SQIVND (reference sequence).

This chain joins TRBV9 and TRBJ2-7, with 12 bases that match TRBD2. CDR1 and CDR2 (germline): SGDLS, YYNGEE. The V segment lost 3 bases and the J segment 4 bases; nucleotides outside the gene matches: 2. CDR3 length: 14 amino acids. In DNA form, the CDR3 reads TGTGCCAGCAGCGCGGGACTAGCGGGTTACGAGCAGTACTTC. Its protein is CASSAGLAGYEQYF. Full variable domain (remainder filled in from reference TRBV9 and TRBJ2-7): DSGVTQTPKHLITATGQRVTLRCSPRSGDLSVYWYQQSLDQGLQFLIQYYNGEERAKGNILERFSAQQFPDLHSELNLSSLELGDSALYFCASSAGLAGYEQYFGPGTRLTVT.

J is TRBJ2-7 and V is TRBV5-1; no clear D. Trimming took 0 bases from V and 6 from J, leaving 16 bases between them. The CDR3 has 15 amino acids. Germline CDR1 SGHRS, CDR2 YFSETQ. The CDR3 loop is CASSLGPALPPEQYF. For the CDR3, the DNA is TGCGCCAGCAGCTTGGGCCCCGCGCTACCCCCCGAGCAGTACTTC.